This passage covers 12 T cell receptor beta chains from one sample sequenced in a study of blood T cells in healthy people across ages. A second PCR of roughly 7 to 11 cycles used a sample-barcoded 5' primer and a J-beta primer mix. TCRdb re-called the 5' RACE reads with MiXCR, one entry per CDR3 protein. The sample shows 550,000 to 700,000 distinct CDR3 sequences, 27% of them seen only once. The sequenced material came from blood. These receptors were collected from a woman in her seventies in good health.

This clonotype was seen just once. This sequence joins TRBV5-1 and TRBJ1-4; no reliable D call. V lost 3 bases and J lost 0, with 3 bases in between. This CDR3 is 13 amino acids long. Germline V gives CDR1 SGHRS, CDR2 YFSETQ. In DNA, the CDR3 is TGCGCCAGCAGCTCATCAACTAATGAAAAACTGTTTTTT. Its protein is CASSSSTNEKLFF.

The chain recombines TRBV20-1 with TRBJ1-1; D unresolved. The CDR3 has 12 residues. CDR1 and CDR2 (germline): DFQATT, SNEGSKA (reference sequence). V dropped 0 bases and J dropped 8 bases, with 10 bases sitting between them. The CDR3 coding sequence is TGCAGTGCTAGAGATCGGTTTACCGAAGCTTTCTTT. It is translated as CSARDRFTEAFF.

The CDR3 coding sequence is TGTGCCATCAGTATCGGGACTAGCGGGTTAGAGACCCAGTACTTC. The encoded protein is CAISIGTSGLETQYF. The rearrangement uses TRBV10-3 and TRBJ2-1, with 12 bases identical to TRBD2. The end of the DNA fits TRBJ2-5 better, so the J call may be wrong. The CDR3 runs 15 residues. Germline CDR1 and CDR2: ENHRY and SYGVKD.

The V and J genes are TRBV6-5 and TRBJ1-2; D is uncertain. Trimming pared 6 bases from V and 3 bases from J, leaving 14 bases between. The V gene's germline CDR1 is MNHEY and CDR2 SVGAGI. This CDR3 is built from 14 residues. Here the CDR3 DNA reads TGTGCCAGCAGCTACCTGGGGTTAGACTATGGCTACACCTTC. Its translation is CASSYLGLDYGYTF.

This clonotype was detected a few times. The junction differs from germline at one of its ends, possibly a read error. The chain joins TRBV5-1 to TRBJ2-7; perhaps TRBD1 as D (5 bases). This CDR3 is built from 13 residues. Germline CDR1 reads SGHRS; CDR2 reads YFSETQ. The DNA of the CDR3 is TGCGCCAGCAGCAGGGGAACAGGCTACGGGCAGTACTTC. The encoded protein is CASSRGTGYGQYF.

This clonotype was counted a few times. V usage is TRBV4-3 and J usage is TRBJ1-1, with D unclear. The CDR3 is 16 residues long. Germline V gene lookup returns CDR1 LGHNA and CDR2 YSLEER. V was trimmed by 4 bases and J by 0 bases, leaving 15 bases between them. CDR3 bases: TGCGCCAGCAGCCTCATGGCGTCCGCTTTGAACACTGAAGCTTTCTTT. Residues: CASSLMASALNTEAFF.

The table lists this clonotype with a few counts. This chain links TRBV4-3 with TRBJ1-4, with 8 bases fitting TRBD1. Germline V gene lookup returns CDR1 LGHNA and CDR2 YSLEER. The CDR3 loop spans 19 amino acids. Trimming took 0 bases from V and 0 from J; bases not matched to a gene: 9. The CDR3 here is CASSQDLGQGSTTNEKLFF. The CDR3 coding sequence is TGCGCCAGCAGCCAAGATTTAGGACAGGGATCTACAACTAATGAAAAACTGTTTTTT.

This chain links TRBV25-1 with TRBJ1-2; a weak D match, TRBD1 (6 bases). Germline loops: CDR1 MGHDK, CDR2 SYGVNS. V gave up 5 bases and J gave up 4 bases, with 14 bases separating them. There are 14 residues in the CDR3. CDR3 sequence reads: CASSLPGAAYGYTF. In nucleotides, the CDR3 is TGTGCCAGCAGTCTTCCAGGGGCGGCCTATGGCTACACCTTC.

CDR3 protein: CASSQAFQGTNEKLFF. The CDR3 DNA sequence: TGCGCCAGCAGCCAAGCTTTCCAGGGTACTAATGAAAAACTGTTTTTT. V gene TRBV4-1 combines with J gene TRBJ1-4, with D possibly TRBD1 on 5 matching bases. V lost 1 base and J lost 2, with 11 bases in between. The CDR3 is 16 residues long. Germline assignment: CDR1 MGHRA and CDR2 YSYEKL.

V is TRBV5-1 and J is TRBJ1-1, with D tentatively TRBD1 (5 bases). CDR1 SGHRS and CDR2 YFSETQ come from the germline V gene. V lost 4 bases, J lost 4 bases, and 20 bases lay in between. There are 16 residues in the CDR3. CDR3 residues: CASSALQANHGTEAFF. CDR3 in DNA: TGCGCCAGCAGCGCCCTACAGGCAAATCATGGCACTGAAGCTTTCTTT.

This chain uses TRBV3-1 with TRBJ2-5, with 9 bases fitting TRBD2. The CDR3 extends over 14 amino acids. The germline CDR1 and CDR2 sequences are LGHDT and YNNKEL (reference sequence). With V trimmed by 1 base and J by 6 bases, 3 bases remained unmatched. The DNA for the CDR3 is TGTGCCAGCAGCCAAGTGAGCGGGGGGAAGACCCAGTACTTC. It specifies CASSQVSGGKTQYF.

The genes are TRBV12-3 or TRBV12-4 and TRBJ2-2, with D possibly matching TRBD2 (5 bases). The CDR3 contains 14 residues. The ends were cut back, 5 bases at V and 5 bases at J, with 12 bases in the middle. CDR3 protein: CASSQDLGTGELFF. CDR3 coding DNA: TGTGCCAGCAGTCAGGACTTAGGGACCGGGGAGCTGTTTTTT.